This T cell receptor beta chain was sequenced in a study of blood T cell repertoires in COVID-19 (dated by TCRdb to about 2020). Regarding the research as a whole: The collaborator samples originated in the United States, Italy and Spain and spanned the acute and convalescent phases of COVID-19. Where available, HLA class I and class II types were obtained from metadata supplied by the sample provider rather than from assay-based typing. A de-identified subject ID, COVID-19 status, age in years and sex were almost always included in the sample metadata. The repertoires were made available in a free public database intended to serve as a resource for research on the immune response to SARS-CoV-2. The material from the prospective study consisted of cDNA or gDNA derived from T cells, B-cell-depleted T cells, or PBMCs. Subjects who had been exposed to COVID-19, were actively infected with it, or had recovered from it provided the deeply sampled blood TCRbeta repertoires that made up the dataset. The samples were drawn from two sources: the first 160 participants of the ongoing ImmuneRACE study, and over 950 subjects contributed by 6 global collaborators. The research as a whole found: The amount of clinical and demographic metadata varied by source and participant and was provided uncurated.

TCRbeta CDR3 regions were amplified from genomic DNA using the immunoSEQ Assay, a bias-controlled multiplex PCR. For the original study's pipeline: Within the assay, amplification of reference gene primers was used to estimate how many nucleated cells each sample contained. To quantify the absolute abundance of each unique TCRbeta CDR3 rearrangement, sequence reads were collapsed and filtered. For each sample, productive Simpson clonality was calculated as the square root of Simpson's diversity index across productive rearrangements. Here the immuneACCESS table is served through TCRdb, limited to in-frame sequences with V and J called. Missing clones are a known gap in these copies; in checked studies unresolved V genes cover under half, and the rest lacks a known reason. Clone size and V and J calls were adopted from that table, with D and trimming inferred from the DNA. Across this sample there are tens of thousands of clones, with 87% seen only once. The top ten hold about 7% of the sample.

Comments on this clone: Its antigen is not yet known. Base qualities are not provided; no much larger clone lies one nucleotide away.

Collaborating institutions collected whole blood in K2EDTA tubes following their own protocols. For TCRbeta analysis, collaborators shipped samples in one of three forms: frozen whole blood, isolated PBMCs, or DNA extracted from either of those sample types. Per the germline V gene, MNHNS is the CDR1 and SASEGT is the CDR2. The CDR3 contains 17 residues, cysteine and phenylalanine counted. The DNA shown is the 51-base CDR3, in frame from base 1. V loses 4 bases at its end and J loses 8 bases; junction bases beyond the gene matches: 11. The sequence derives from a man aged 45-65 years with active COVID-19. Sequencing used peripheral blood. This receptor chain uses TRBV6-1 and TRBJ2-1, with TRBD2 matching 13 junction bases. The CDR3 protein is CASSATSGGDVSDEQFF. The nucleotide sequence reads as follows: TGTGCCAGCAGTGCAACTAGCGGGGGGGACGTCTCGGATGAGCAGTTCTTC.